One sample yielded the 12 T cell receptor beta chains listed below, sequenced in a study of blood T cell repertoires in COVID-19. Profiled with immunoSEQ multiplex PCR; TCRdb holds only in-frame clones, not every one. The sample holds 140,000 to 150,000 clones, about four fifths seen once. The specimen sequenced was peripheral blood. The receptors stem from a man aged 25 to 45 with COVID-19, enrolled during active disease.

V gene TRBV2 combines with J gene TRBJ1-2; tentatively, D is TRBD1 (5 bases). CDR1 is SNHLY and CDR2 is FYNNEI in the germline V gene. The CDR3 spans 15 residues. The V end was cut by 6 bases, the J end by 4 bases, with 18 bases between. The CDR3 coding sequence is TGTGCCAGCAGGGGGGGAGCAGGGAGGGCCTATGGCTACACCTTC. Translated, it gives CASRGGAGRAYGYTF.

V is TRBV27 and J is TRBJ2-1; weak D call: TRBD1 (5 bases). The germline CDR1 and CDR2 sequences are MNHEY and SMNVEV (reference sequence). V was pared by 2 bases and J by 8 bases, with 7 bases between. This CDR3 region has 12 residues. The CDR3 protein is CASSLLGDEQFF. CDR3 nucleotide sequence: TGTGCCAGCAGTTTACTAGGGGATGAGCAGTTCTTC.

The V call is TRBV5-1, the J call TRBJ1-3; D might be TRBD1 (5 bases). This CDR3 region has 15 residues. Trimming removed 4 bases at V and 2 bases at J, with 13 bases between. CDR1 and CDR2 (germline): SGHRS, YFSETQ. The DNA of the CDR3 is TGCGCCAGCAGCCCTGAGCCAGGGACTGGAAACACCATATATTTT. It specifies CASSPEPGTGNTIYF.

The CDR3 DNA is TGTGCCACCTGGGACACTAACACCGGGGAGCTGTTTTTT. Its protein product is CATWDTNTGELFF. The rearrangement uses TRBV24-1 and TRBJ2-2, with a possible D match to TRBD1 (6 bases). The CDR3 spans 13 residues. In germline, CDR1 is KGHDR, CDR2 SFDVKD. Trimming stripped 9 bases from V and 2 bases from J, with 9 bases between.

CDR3 loop: CASSSSDSREQYF. The CDR3 DNA sequence: TGTGCCAGCTCGTCTTCTGATTCCAGGGAGCAGTACTTC. V gene TRBV18 combines with J gene TRBJ2-7; D gene ambiguous. Trimming pared 6 bases from V and 7 bases from J, leaving 16 bases between. The CDR3 loop spans 13 amino acids. Germline V gene sequence: CDR1 KGHSH, CDR2 LQKENI.

The J gene is TRBJ2-5, the V gene TRBV5-3; D possibly corresponds to TRBD1 (6 bases). TRBV5-3 is flagged as an ORF with uncertain function. The germline V and J ends were trimmed by 3 bases and 1 base, with 16 bases remaining between them. This CDR3 spans 16 amino acids. The CDR3 sequence: CARSYDDRTFQETQYF. The DNA for the CDR3 is TGTGCCAGAAGCTACGACGACAGGACCTTCCAAGAGACCCAGTACTTC.

CDR3 in DNA: TGCGCCAGCAGCTTTACCCAGGAGACCCAGTACTTC. Amino acid sequence: CASSFTQETQYF. This chain joins TRBV5-1 and TRBJ2-5; D is ambiguous. Trimming cost V 2 bases and J 5 bases, with 7 bases left between them. The germline V gene has CDR1 SGHRS and CDR2 YFSETQ. The CDR3 length is 12 residues.

V and J are TRBV19 and TRBJ2-7; 8 bases match TRBD1. Germline V gives CDR1 LNHDA, CDR2 SQIVND (reference sequence). The V gene end was trimmed by 4 bases and the J gene end by 3 bases; junction bases not matched to a gene: 5. The CDR3 is 14 residues long. CDR3 sequence reads: CASSSDRGGYEQYF. CDR3 nucleotide sequence: TGTGCCAGTAGTAGCGACAGGGGCGGCTACGAGCAGTACTTC.

This sequence joins TRBV19 and TRBJ1-2; 9 bases fit TRBD1. With V trimmed by 2 bases and J by 0 bases, 16 bases remained unmatched. The CDR3 consists of 20 residues. The germline V gene has CDR1 LNHDA and CDR2 SQIVND (reference sequence). The CDR3 protein is CASSIKGASGQGSSNYGYTF. In DNA, the CDR3 is TGTGCCAGTAGTATAAAGGGTGCATCAGGACAGGGGTCTTCTAACTATGGCTACACCTTC.

The gene calls are TRBV7-9 and TRBJ2-1, with 9 nucleotides matching TRBD2. This CDR3 contains 14 residues. V lost 6 bases and J lost 7; bases outside the gene matches: 7. CDR1 and CDR2 from the germline V gene are SEHNR and FQNEAQ (reference sequence). The CDR3 region is CASSSGSVGNEQFF. DNA of the CDR3: TGTGCCAGCAGTAGCGGGAGTGTAGGAAATGAGCAGTTCTTC.

In regard to this clone: The same CDR3 is also encoded by other DNA sequences in this sample. The genes are TRBV19 and TRBJ2-7; TRBD1 matches at 8 bases. CDR3 size: 14 residues. Germline CDR1 reads LNHDA; CDR2 reads SQIVND (reference sequence). With V trimmed by 1 base and J by 3 bases, 2 bases remained unmatched. CDR3 sequence: CASSIAGGDYEQYF. CDR3 sequence (DNA): TGTGCCAGTAGTATAGCAGGGGGCGACTACGAGCAGTACTTC. The full variable domain, its missing parts supplied by reference TRBV19 and TRBJ2-7, is DGGITQSPKYLFRKEGQNVTLSCEQNLNHDAMYWYRQDPGQGLRLIYYSQIVNDFQKGDIAEGYSVSREKKESFPLTVTSAQKNPTAFYLCASSIAGGDYEQYFGPGTRLTVT.

The genes are TRBV30 and TRBJ2-1; D possibly corresponds to TRBD2 (5 bases). CDR3 length: 14 amino acids. CDR1 GTSNPN and CDR2 SVGIG come from the germline V gene (reference sequence). Trimming removed 2 bases at V and 6 bases at J, with 14 bases between. The CDR3 DNA is TGTGCCTGGAGTCCCAGCGGAGACCCCAATGAGCAGTTCTTC. This gives the protein CAWSPSGDPNEQFF.